A selection of T cell receptor beta chains follows, all from one sample in a study of cytomegalovirus exposure and HLA in healthy donors. Clones were read by immunoSEQ multiplex PCR, and TCRdb kept only the in-frame ones, dropping some. The sample records 140,000 to 150,000 clones, about 81% being singletons. The sample consisted of PBMCs. These receptors originate from a man younger than 40 in good health and CMV-seronegative. Each CDR3 is given with its conserved first and last residue. The D gene is left open where the match is weak. Not all rows give a size; the values are once, few, many and, for expanded clones, a class.

clone size: NA; D gene: TRBD1; J gene: TRBJ1-1; V gene: TRBV6-1; CDR3 DNA: TGTGCCAGCAGTGGACCCGGACAGGGGTTGAACACTGAAGCTTTCTTT; CDR3 protein: CASSGPGQGLNTEAFF
clone size: NA; D gene: NA; J gene: TRBJ1-2; V gene: TRBV6-5; CDR3 DNA: TGTGCCAGCAGTTACCTCGGCAGGGAGGATGGCTACACCTTC; CDR3 protein: CASSYLGREDGYTF
clone size: NA; D gene: NA; J gene: TRBJ1-6; V gene: TRBV5-1; CDR3 DNA: TGCGCCAGCAGCTTGGAGTTGGGGACAAGCTCCTATAATTCACCCCTCCACTTT; CDR3 protein: CASSLELGTSSYNSPLHF
clone size: NA; D gene: NA; J gene: TRBJ2-7; V gene: TRBV6-1; CDR3 DNA: TGTGCCAGCATCCAAAGGGGGTCCGGCGAGCAGTACTTC; CDR3 protein: CASIQRGSGEQYF
clone size: few; D gene: TRBD1; J gene: TRBJ2-1; V gene: TRBV2; CDR3 DNA: TGTGCCAGCAGTGACTCAGGGGGCAGGAATGAGCAGTTCTTC; CDR3 protein: CASSDSGGRNEQFF
clone size: NA; D gene: NA; J gene: TRBJ2-5; V gene: TRBV5-4; CDR3 DNA: TGTGCCAGCAGCCCGGGACTCCTACAAGAGACCCAGTACTTC; CDR3 protein: CASSPGLLQETQYF
clone size: NA; D gene: NA; J gene: TRBJ1-5; V gene: TRBV28; CDR3 DNA: TGTGCCAGCAGTTGGGGGGGCAGCCTGAATCAGCCCCAGCATTTT; CDR3 protein: CASSWGGSLNQPQHF
clone size: NA; D gene: TRBD1; J gene: TRBJ1-5; V gene: TRBV5-1; CDR3 DNA: TGCGCCAGCAGCCCTCAGGGACAGTCCAATCAGCCCCAGCATTTT; CDR3 protein: CASSPQGQSNQPQHF
clone size: NA; D gene: NA; J gene: TRBJ2-3; V gene: TRBV7-2; CDR3 DNA: TGTGCCAGCAGCTCCTACAGGTCTTCAGGTACGCAGTATTTT; CDR3 protein: CASSSYRSSGTQYF
clone size: NA; D gene: TRBD2; J gene: TRBJ2-1; V gene: TRBV7-2; CDR3 DNA: TGTGCCAGCAGCTTAAGGATGGTGCGGGGGGGCCTCTACAATGAGCAGTTCTTC; CDR3 protein: CASSLRMVRGGLYNEQFF
clone size: few; D gene: TRBD1; J gene: TRBJ1-1; V gene: TRBV15; CDR3 DNA: TGTGCCACCAGCTCACGGACAGGGGGAACTGAAGCTTTCTTT; CDR3 protein: CATSSRTGGTEAFF
clone size: NA; D gene: NA; J gene: TRBJ1-3; V gene: TRBV4-1; CDR3 DNA: TGCGCCAGCAGCCAAGATTGGAGGGGAAACACCATATATTTT; CDR3 protein: CASSQDWRGNTIYF
clone size: NA; D gene: TRBD1; J gene: TRBJ2-7; V gene: TRBV10-3; CDR3 DNA: TGCGCCATCAGGGGACAGGTGGACTCCTACGAGCAGTACTTC; CDR3 protein: CAIRGQVDSYEQYF
clone size: NA; D gene: NA; J gene: TRBJ1-6; V gene: TRBV18; CDR3 DNA: TGTGCCAGCTCACCACGGTACAGGGAGAATTCACCCCTCCACTTT; CDR3 protein: CASSPRYRENSPLHF
clone size: NA; D gene: TRBD1; J gene: TRBJ1-6; V gene: TRBV5-6; CDR3 DNA: TGTGCCAGCAGCTTAGGGACAGGGGCCGGGGCGAATTCACCCCTCCACTTT; CDR3 protein: CASSLGTGAGANSPLHF
clone size: NA; D gene: TRBD2; J gene: TRBJ2-3; V gene: TRBV9; CDR3 DNA: TGTGCCAGCAGCGTAGCCTCGAGCGGGGGAGGCACAGATACGCAGTATTTT; CDR3 protein: CASSVASSGGGTDTQYF
clone size: NA; D gene: NA; J gene: TRBJ2-7; V gene: TRBV7-2; CDR3 DNA: TGTGCCAGCCAGGGAAACCCCTACGAGCAGTACTTC; CDR3 protein: CASQGNPYEQYF
clone size: NA; D gene: NA; J gene: TRBJ1-2; V gene: TRBV19; CDR3 DNA: TGTGCCAGTAGTATTCCCCAGGCTAACTATGGCTACACCTTC; CDR3 protein: CASSIPQANYGYTF
clone size: NA; D gene: NA; J gene: TRBJ2-3; V gene: TRBV27; CDR3 DNA: TGTGCCAGCAGCCCTAGCACAGATACGCAGTATTTT; CDR3 protein: CASSPSTDTQYF
clone size: NA; D gene: TRBD2; J gene: TRBJ2-5; V gene: TRBV6-5; CDR3 DNA: TGTGCCAGCACTCAGGCGGGGGGAATAGGCGAGACCCAGTACTTC; CDR3 protein: CASTQAGGIGETQYF
clone size: NA; D gene: NA; J gene: TRBJ2-7; V gene: TRBV5-1; CDR3 DNA: TGCGCCAGCAGCTGGGGACCAGGGGACGCCTCCTACGAGCAGTACTTC; CDR3 protein: CASSWGPGDASYEQYF
clone size: NA; D gene: TRBD1; J gene: TRBJ2-5; V gene: TRBV6-5; CDR3 DNA: TGTGCCAGCAGTTGGACACAGGGGGGAGAGACCCAGTACTTC; CDR3 protein: CASSWTQGGETQYF
clone size: NA; D gene: NA; J gene: TRBJ2-5; V gene: TRBV29-1; CDR3 DNA: TGCAGCGTTACTGAGTCGGAGGAGACCCAGTACTTC; CDR3 protein: CSVTESEETQYF
clone size: NA; D gene: TRBD1; J gene: TRBJ1-2; V gene: TRBV15; CDR3 DNA: TGTGCCACCAGCATTCGACAGGGATGGGACTATGGCTACACCTTC; CDR3 protein: CATSIRQGWDYGYTF
clone size: NA; D gene: NA; J gene: TRBJ2-2; V gene: TRBV6-1; CDR3 DNA: TGTGCCAGCAGGGACACCGACACCGGGGAGCTGTTTTTT; CDR3 protein: CASRDTDTGELFF
clone size: NA; D gene: NA; J gene: TRBJ2-7; V gene: TRBV28; CDR3 DNA: TGTGCCAGCAGTTACGGTAGCTCCTACGAGCAGTACTTC; CDR3 protein: CASSYGSSYEQYF
clone size: NA; D gene: TRBD1; J gene: TRBJ1-3; V gene: TRBV6-6; CDR3 DNA: TGTGCCAGCAGTTACTCGACAGGGGGTGGAAACACCATATATTTT; CDR3 protein: CASSYSTGGGNTIYF
clone size: NA; D gene: NA; J gene: TRBJ2-6; V gene: TRBV5-6; CDR3 DNA: TGTGCCAGCAGCCGCGGGACGGCCGGGGCCAACGTCCTGACTTTC; CDR3 protein: CASSRGTAGANVLTF
clone size: once; D gene: NA; J gene: TRBJ1-6; V gene: TRBV9; CDR3 DNA: TGTGCCAGCAGCGTAGATCAACTTTCACCCCTCCACTTT; CDR3 protein: CASSVDQLSPLHF
clone size: NA; D gene: TRBD1; J gene: TRBJ1-1; V gene: TRBV7-2; CDR3 DNA: TGTGCCAGCTTAAAGCAGGGGGCTGAAGCTTTCTTT; CDR3 protein: CASLKQGAEAFF
clone size: NA; D gene: TRBD1; J gene: TRBJ1-2; V gene: TRBV27; CDR3 DNA: TGTGCCAGCAGCGACCAGGGGGCTCGAAACTATGGCTACACCTTC; CDR3 protein: CASSDQGARNYGYTF
clone size: NA; D gene: TRBD1; J gene: TRBJ1-2; V gene: TRBV7-9; CDR3 DNA: TGTGCCAGCAGCTTAGGGTTCTTGGACAGGCGACACTATGGCTACACCTTC; CDR3 protein: CASSLGFLDRRHYGYTF
clone size: NA; D gene: NA; J gene: TRBJ2-2; V gene: TRBV10-2; CDR3 DNA: TGCGCCAGCAGAGACTTACACGCGAACACCGGGGAGCTGTTTTTT; CDR3 protein: CASRDLHANTGELFF
clone size: NA; D gene: NA; J gene: TRBJ2-4; V gene: TRBV30; CDR3 DNA: TGTGCCATCGCCAAGGGGCAGGGCCTAACCAAAAACATTCAGTACTTC; CDR3 protein: CAIAKGQGLTKNIQYF
clone size: NA; D gene: NA; J gene: TRBJ1-5; V gene: TRBV10-2; CDR3 DNA: TGCGCCAGCAGTGGGCCCGGGGCAGGGGTTAGCAATCAGCCCCAGCATTTT; CDR3 protein: CASSGPGAGVSNQPQHF
clone size: NA; D gene: TRBD1; J gene: TRBJ1-1; V gene: TRBV28; CDR3 DNA: TGTGCCAGCAGCTTGGGGCCGGGACAGGTGAACACTGAAGCTTTCTTT; CDR3 protein: CASSLGPGQVNTEAFF
clone size: few; D gene: TRBD1; J gene: TRBJ2-7; V gene: TRBV6-5; CDR3 DNA: TGTGCCAGCAGTACCGGACAGGGGGCAAGGTACGAGCAGTACTTC; CDR3 protein: CASSTGQGARYEQYF
clone size: few; D gene: NA; J gene: TRBJ2-7; V gene: TRBV21-1; CDR3 DNA: TGTGCCAGCAGCCCCCTAGGGCCGGGACAGGGGGCCTACGAGCAGTACTTC; CDR3 protein: CASSPLGPGQGAYEQYF
clone size: NA; D gene: NA; J gene: TRBJ1-1; V gene: TRBV19; CDR3 DNA: TGTGCCAGTAGGACCTTCGAACCGGGTTTCTTT; CDR3 protein: CASRTFEPGFF
clone size: NA; D gene: TRBD1; J gene: TRBJ1-1; V gene: TRBV7-9; CDR3 DNA: TGTGCCAGCAGCACCGACAGGGCGAACACTGAAGCTTTCTTT; CDR3 protein: CASSTDRANTEAFF
clone size: NA; D gene: TRBD2; J gene: TRBJ2-1; V gene: TRBV7-6; CDR3 DNA: TGTGCCAGCAGCTGGCGGGACAGCGGACTAGCGGGCACCTCCTACAATGAGCAGTTCTTC; CDR3 protein: CASSWRDSGLAGTSYNEQFF
clone size: NA; D gene: TRBD2; J gene: TRBJ2-5; V gene: TRBV11-2; CDR3 DNA: TGTGCCAGCAGCTTAGATCTGTGGTCGGGGGGGGAGACCCAGTACTTC; CDR3 protein: CASSLDLWSGGETQYF
clone size: NA; D gene: TRBD2; J gene: TRBJ2-7; V gene: TRBV28; CDR3 DNA: TGTGCCAGCAGCGGGACTAGCGGGGGGGCAGCTCTTATGAAGCAGTACTTC; CDR3 protein: CASSGTSGGAALMKQYF
clone size: NA; D gene: NA; J gene: TRBJ2-6; V gene: TRBV19; CDR3 DNA: TGTGCCAGTAGTGCCTCTGGCTCTGGGGCCAACGGCCTGACTTTC; CDR3 protein: CASSASGSGANGLTF
clone size: few; D gene: NA; J gene: TRBJ1-1; V gene: TRBV7-3; CDR3 DNA: TGTGCCAGCAGCATTAATCAGGGTAGGAACACTGAAGCTTTCTTT; CDR3 protein: CASSINQGRNTEAFF
clone size: NA; D gene: NA; J gene: TRBJ1-5; V gene: TRBV6-6; CDR3 DNA: TGTGCCAGCAGTTACTCCACAAAACAGCCCCAGCATTTT; CDR3 protein: CASSYSTKQPQHF
clone size: NA; D gene: TRBD2; J gene: TRBJ2-5; V gene: TRBV4-2; CDR3 DNA: TGTGCCAGCAGCCAAGGGGCGGGGGGGACAGAGACCCAGTACTTC; CDR3 protein: CASSQGAGGTETQYF
clone size: NA; D gene: TRBD1; J gene: TRBJ2-5; V gene: TRBV7-2; CDR3 DNA: TGTGCCAGCAGGGAGACAGGGGTTCAAGGGACCCAGTACTTC; CDR3 protein: CASRETGVQGTQYF
clone size: NA; D gene: NA; J gene: TRBJ2-6; V gene: TRBV7-2; CDR3 DNA: TGTGCCAGCAGCAACAGGGTTTCTGGGGCCAACGTCCTGACTTTC; CDR3 protein: CASSNRVSGANVLTF
clone size: NA; D gene: TRBD1; J gene: TRBJ1-2; V gene: TRBV14; CDR3 DNA: TGTGCCAGCAGCCAAGACCCGGGAGAACAGGGGACTCAAGCTAACTATGGCTACACCTTC; CDR3 protein: CASSQDPGEQGTQANYGYTF
clone size: few; D gene: NA; J gene: TRBJ2-1; V gene: TRBV15; CDR3 DNA: TGTGCCACCAGCAGAGGACAGAACAATGAGCAGTTCTTC; CDR3 protein: CATSRGQNNEQFF
clone size: NA; D gene: NA; J gene: TRBJ2-2; V gene: TRBV9; CDR3 DNA: TGTGCCAGCAGCCCCAGCGGCACCGGGGAGCTGTTTTTT; CDR3 protein: CASSPSGTGELFF
clone size: NA; D gene: NA; J gene: TRBJ2-5; V gene: TRBV28; CDR3 DNA: TGTGCCAGCAGTCCTCGGGACTTCCAAGAGACCCAGTACTTC; CDR3 protein: CASSPRDFQETQYF
clone size: NA; D gene: NA; J gene: TRBJ2-7; V gene: TRBV5-6; CDR3 DNA: TGTGCCAGCAGCTCAGGAATGTCCGAGCAGTACTTC; CDR3 protein: CASSSGMSEQYF
clone size: NA; D gene: TRBD1; J gene: TRBJ1-5; V gene: TRBV27; CDR3 DNA: TGTGCCAGCAGTCCATCTCTCCAGGGGGATCAGCCCCAGCATTTT; CDR3 protein: CASSPSLQGDQPQHF